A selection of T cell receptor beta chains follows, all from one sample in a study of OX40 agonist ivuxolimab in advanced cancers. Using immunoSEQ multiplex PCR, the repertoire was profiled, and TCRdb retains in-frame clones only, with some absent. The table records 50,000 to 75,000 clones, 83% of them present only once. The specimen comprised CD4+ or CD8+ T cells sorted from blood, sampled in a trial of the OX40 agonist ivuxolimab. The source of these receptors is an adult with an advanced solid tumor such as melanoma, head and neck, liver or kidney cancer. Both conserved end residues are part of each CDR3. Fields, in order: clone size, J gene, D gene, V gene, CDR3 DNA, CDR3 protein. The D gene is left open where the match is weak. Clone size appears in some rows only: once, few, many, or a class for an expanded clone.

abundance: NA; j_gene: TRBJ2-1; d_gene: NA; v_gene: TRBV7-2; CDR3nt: TGTGCCAGCAGCACCCCCCCCTTAGGTAGGGGACCTCCGTCGAATGAGCAGTTCTTC; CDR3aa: CASSTPPLGRGPPSNEQFF
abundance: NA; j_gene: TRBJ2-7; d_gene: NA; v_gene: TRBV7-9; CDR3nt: TGTGCCAGCAGCCAGGGGGGGGCTAGCGGCTACGAGCAGTACTTC; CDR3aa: CASSQGGASGYEQYF
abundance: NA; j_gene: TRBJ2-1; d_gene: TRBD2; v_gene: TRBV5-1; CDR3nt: TGCGCCAGCAGCATCGGACTAGCGGGGGGCTACAATGAGCAGTTCTTC; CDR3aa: CASSIGLAGGYNEQFF
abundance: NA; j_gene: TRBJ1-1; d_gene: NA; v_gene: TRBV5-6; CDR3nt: TGTGCCAGCAGCGCCGCGGGGCCGGGGACTGAAGCTTTCTTT; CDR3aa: CASSAAGPGTEAFF
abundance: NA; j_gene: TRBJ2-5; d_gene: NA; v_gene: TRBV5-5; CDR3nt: TGTGCCAGCAGCTTGGCTGGCCAGGGACCGTTGACGCGGACCCAGTACTTC; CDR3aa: CASSLAGQGPLTRTQYF
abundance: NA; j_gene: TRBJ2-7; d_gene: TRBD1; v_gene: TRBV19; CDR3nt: TGTGCCAGTAGTATAGGGTCAGGGGGAGACTACGAGCAGTACTTC; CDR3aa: CASSIGSGGDYEQYF
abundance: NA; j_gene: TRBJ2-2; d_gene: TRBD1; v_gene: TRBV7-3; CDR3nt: TGTGCCAGCAGCTCACAGGGGGCGGTGGCCGGGGAGCTGTTTTTT; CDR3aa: CASSSQGAVAGELFF
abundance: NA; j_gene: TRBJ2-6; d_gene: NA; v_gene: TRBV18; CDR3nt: TGTGCCAGCTCACCGGCGGGGGCCGGGGCCAACGTCCTGACTTTC; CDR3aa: CASSPAGAGANVLTF
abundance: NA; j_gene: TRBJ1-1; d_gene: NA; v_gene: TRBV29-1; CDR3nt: TGCAGCGTTGAAGTCTCTGGGGTGAACACTGAAGCTTTCTTT; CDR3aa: CSVEVSGVNTEAFF
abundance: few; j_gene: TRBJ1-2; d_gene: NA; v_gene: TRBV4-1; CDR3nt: TGCGCCAGCAGCTACATGGATGGCTACACCTTC; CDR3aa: CASSYMDGYTF
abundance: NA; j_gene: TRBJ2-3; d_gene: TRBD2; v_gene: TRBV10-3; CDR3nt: TGTGCCATCAGTGCCGCCGGGACTAGCGGGGGGGCAGATACGCAGTATTTT; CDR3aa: CAISAAGTSGGADTQYF
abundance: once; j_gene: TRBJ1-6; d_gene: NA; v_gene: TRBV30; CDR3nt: TGTGCCTGGAAGACCGGGACAAAGGGCTTTAACTCCTATAATTCACCCCTCCACTTT; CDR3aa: CAWKTGTKGFNSYNSPLHF
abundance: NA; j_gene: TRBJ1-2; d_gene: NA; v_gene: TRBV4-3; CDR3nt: TGCGCCAGCAGCCAAGTTCCGGGACAAAACTATGGCTACACCTTC; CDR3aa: CASSQVPGQNYGYTF
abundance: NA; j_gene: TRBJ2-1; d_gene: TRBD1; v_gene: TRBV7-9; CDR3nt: TGTGCCAGCAGCTTATGGGGACAGGGTTTCGTAGATGAGCAGTTCTTC; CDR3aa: CASSLWGQGFVDEQFF
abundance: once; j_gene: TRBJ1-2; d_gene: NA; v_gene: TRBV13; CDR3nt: TGTGCCAGCACCCAGACGGGGGGCTTCTATGGCTACACCTTC; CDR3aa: CASTQTGGFYGYTF
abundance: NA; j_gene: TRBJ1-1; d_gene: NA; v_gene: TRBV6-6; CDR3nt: TGTGCCAGCAGTCCCGGGGGCCAGAACACTGAAGCTTTCTTT; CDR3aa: CASSPGGQNTEAFF
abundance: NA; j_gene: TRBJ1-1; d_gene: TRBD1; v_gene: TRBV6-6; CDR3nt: TGTGCCAGCGTAGAGGCAGGGGGAGGCACTGAAGCTTTCTTT; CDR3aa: CASVEAGGGTEAFF
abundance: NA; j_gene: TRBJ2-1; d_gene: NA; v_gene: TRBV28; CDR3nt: TGTGCCAGCAGTCCAACCTCGGGGTTCCAGAATGAGCAGTTCTTC; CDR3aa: CASSPTSGFQNEQFF
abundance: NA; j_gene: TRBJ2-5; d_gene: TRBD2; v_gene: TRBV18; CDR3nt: TGTGCCAGCTCACCACCTCTAGCGGGGGATCAAGAGACCCAGTACTTC; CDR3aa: CASSPPLAGDQETQYF
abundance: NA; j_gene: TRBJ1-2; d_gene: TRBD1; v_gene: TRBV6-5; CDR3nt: TGTGCCAGCAGTAGACCCGGGACAGCGTACTATGGCTACACCTTC; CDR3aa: CASSRPGTAYYGYTF
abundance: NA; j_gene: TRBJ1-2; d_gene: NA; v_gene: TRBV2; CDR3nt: TGTGCCAGCGGGGAGGGTAACTATGGCTACACCTTC; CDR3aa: CASGEGNYGYTF
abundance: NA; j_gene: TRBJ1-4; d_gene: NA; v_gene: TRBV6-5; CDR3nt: TGTGCCAGCAGTCGTACAGGGTTTAATGAAAAACTGTTTTTT; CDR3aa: CASSRTGFNEKLFF
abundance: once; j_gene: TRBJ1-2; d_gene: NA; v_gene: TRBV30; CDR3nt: TGTGCCTGGAGTGGGACCGTAGCTAACTATGGCTACACCTTC; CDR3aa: CAWSGTVANYGYTF
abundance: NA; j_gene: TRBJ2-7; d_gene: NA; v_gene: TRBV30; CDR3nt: TGTGCCTGGATGGAGATGGACTCCCGAGAGCAGTACTTC; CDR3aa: CAWMEMDSREQYF
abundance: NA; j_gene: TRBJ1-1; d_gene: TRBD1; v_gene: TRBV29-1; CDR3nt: TGCAGCGCAGGAGACCGGGACAGGGAATCTGAAGCTTTCTTT; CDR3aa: CSAGDRDRESEAFF
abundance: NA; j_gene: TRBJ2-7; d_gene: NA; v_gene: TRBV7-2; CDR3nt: TGTGCCAGCAGCTTCATGCCAGCAGGAGACTACGAGCAGTACTTC; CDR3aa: CASSFMPAGDYEQYF
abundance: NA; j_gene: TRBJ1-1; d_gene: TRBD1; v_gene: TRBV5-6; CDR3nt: TGTGCCAGCAGCTTTAGACAGGGGAGCACTGAAGCTTTCTTT; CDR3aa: CASSFRQGSTEAFF
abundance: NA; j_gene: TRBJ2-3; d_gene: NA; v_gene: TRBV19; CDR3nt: TGTGCCAGTACCCCAGACAGAGGCACCACAGATACGCAGTATTTT; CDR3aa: CASTPDRGTTDTQYF